Each of the 27 T cell receptor beta chains below was sequenced from the same sample in a study of T cells after yellow fever vaccination (dated by TCRdb to between 2017 and 2020). In the paper's terms, the treatment or condition label means: live attenuated yellow fever vaccine strain. Libraries came from 5' RACE. The instrument was an Illumina NovaSeq 6000. Clones were called with MiXCR by TCRdb after fastp trimmed the public reads at Q25, and only in-frame beta chains were retained. A single entry per CDR3 protein holds the most common genes and DNA from its merged rows. This sample lists about 430,000 distinct CDR3 sequences; around a sixth were detected once. 15% to 20% of the sample is taken by the ten largest. The material sequenced was PBMCs, taken before the yellow fever booster vaccination. These receptors all come from a man aged 18 to 30 who received the YFV17D yellow fever vaccine.

This clonotype has only a few counts. The chain uses TRBV4-3 and TRBJ1-3, with D uncertain. Germline V lookup: CDR1 LGHNA, CDR2 YSLEER. The V end lost 3 bases, the J end lost 2 bases, and 11 bases lay between the germline ends. The CDR3 totals 15 residues. Here the CDR3 reads CASSHPTPAGNTIYF. The CDR3 DNA reads TGCGCCAGCAGCCACCCGACCCCAGCTGGAAACACCATATATTTT.

The chain joins TRBV28 to TRBJ2-4; D is uncertain. The CDR3 is made up of 15 amino acids. Per the germline V gene, CDR1 is MDHEN and CDR2 is SYDVKM. Trimming left V 1 base short and J 1 base short, with 8 bases between. The CDR3 protein is CASSLYPEAKNIQYF. The CDR3 DNA sequence: TGTGCCAGCAGTTTATATCCGGAGGCCAAAAACATTCAGTACTTC.

V and J are TRBV7-2 and TRBJ2-3; maybe TRBD2 (6 bases). V gave up 2 bases and J gave up 1 base, with 10 bases separating them. Germline-derived CDR1 and CDR2 are SGHTA and FQGNSA. This CDR3 comprises 15 residues. CDR3 amino acids: CASSLYPSGTDTQYF. The DNA for the CDR3 is TGTGCCAGCAGCTTATATCCTAGCGGCACAGATACGCAGTATTTT.

The chain carries TRBV5-1 and TRBJ2-3; 8 bases are a match to TRBD1. Germline values: CDR1 SGHRS, CDR2 YFSETQ. V was clipped by 1 base and J by 5 bases; unmatched bases: 3. The CDR3 is made up of 14 amino acids. CDR3 amino acids: CASSLSTGEDTQYF. The CDR3, as DNA: TGCGCCAGCAGCTTGTCGACAGGGGAAGATACGCAGTATTTT.

V and J are TRBV6-6 and TRBJ1-5; the D is unclear. Germline V gene lookup returns CDR1 MNHNY and CDR2 SVGAGI (reference sequence). Trimming took 0 bases from V and 4 from J, leaving 10 bases between them. This CDR3 has 15 amino acids. CDR3 DNA sequence: TGTGCCAGCAGTTACTCGATTCTGGAGAATCAGCCCCAGCATTTT. It specifies CASSYSILENQPQHF.

V is TRBV5-1 and J is TRBJ2-1, with 7 nucleotides matching TRBD1. There are 14 residues in the CDR3. Germline V gene lookup returns CDR1 SGHRS and CDR2 YFSETQ. V gave up 6 bases and J gave up 2 bases; unmatched junction bases: 5. CDR3 in amino acids: CASTDREPYNEQFF. The CDR3 DNA sequence: TGCGCCAGCACCGACAGGGAACCCTACAATGAGCAGTTCTTC.

The table lists this clonotype with many counts. The chain carries TRBV5-1 and TRBJ2-7; D not certain. Between the trimmed V and J ends, which lost 0 bases and 7 bases, there was a span of 11 bases. Germline V gene sequence: CDR1 SGHRS, CDR2 YFSETQ. This CDR3 has 13 residues. The CDR3 DNA reads TGCGCCAGCAGCTTGGCCGGCACTCCTGAGCAGTACTTC. It encodes CASSLAGTPEQYF.

This clonotype has a handful of counts. V is TRBV29-1 and J is TRBJ2-7, with 8 bases lining up with TRBD1. The junction had 1 base not matched to a gene; V was cut back by 6 bases and J by 0 bases. Per the germline V gene, CDR1 is SQVTM and CDR2 is ANQGSEA. The length of the CDR3 is 12 residues. CDR3 loop: CSVQGASYEQYV. The CDR3 nucleotides are TGCAGCGTCCAGGGGGCCTCCTACGAGCAGTACGTC.

This clonotype has just a few counts. The chain has TRBV24-1 and TRBJ1-2; tentative D call: TRBD1 (5 bases). The CDR3 is 17 residues long. CDR1 is KGHDR, CDR2 SFDVKD, per germline. V shed 2 bases and J shed 2 bases, with 17 bases lying between them. The CDR3 DNA is TGTGCCACCAGTGATTCCCTGCCCGGGGGAGGGAACTATGGCTACACCTTC. Amino acid sequence: CATSDSLPGGGNYGYTF.

This clonotype was picked up many times. This chain links TRBV7-2 with TRBJ2-2; a possible D gene is TRBD1 (5 bases). The CDR3 runs to 13 residues. V dropped 6 bases and J dropped 4 bases, with 9 bases sitting between them. Germline CDR1 reads SGHTA; CDR2 reads FQGNSA. CDR3 protein: CASRFTGTGELFF. The CDR3 region has the DNA TGTGCCAGCAGATTTACAGGCACCGGGGAGCTGTTTTTT. Together with reference TRBV7-2 and TRBJ2-2, the CDR3 gives the full variable domain: GAGVSQSPSNKVTEKGKDVELRCDPISGHTALYWYRQSLGQGLEFLIYFQGNSAPDKSGLPSDRFSAERTGGSVSTLTIQRTQQEDSAVYLCASRFTGTGELFFGEGSRLTVL.

This clonotype was detected only a few times. V is TRBV10-3 and J is TRBJ2-7; 9 bases agree with TRBD1. This CDR3 is 13 amino acids long. Unmatched junction bases numbered 6, after V lost 8 bases and J lost 4 bases. CDR1 and CDR2 (germline): ENHRY, SYGVKD. CDR3 sequence: CAIGGQGKYEQYF. The CDR3, as DNA: TGTGCCATCGGTGGACAGGGGAAATACGAGCAGTACTTC.

This clonotype was seen more than once but under ten times. The genes are TRBV29-1 and TRBJ2-3; D perhaps matches TRBD2 (7 bases). The V gene's germline CDR1 is SQVTM and CDR2 ANQGSEA. The CDR3 length is 15 residues. Trimming shortened V by 2 bases and J by 0 bases, and 12 bases separated the two germline ends. In DNA form, the CDR3 reads TGCAGCGTTGAATTTGCGGGGGCAAGCACAGATACGCAGTATTTT. It encodes CSVEFAGASTDTQYF.

The chain has TRBV7-2 and TRBJ1-1; D is uncertain. Germline V gene sequence: CDR1 SGHTA, CDR2 FQGNSA. Trimming took off 5 bases at V and 2 bases at J, with 18 bases between the two ends. This CDR3 contains 16 residues. The CDR3 DNA reads as TGTGCCAGCAGCGTTATGGAGGGTTTTGGAAACACTGAAGCTTTCTTT. It is translated as CASSVMEGFGNTEAFF.

The chain is built from TRBV12-3 or TRBV12-4 and TRBJ2-2, with D unclear. The CDR3 loop spans 12 amino acids. V gave up 7 bases and J gave up 5 bases, with 8 bases separating them. Written as DNA, the CDR3 is TGTGCCAGCATTAGGGATACCGGGGAGCTGTTTTTT. As protein: CASIRDTGELFF.

This clonotype has only a few counts. The rearrangement joins TRBV6-5 to TRBJ1-2; perhaps TRBD1 as D (5 bases). V lost 2 bases to trimming and J lost 5 bases, with 12 bases between them. Germline V gene sequence: CDR1 MNHEY, CDR2 SVGAGI. This CDR3 spans 14 amino acids. CDR3 residues: CASSYRDGLYGYTF. The CDR3 coding sequence is TGTGCCAGCAGTTACCGGGACGGTCTATATGGCTACACCTTC.

This clonotype was detected many times. The V and J genes are TRBV20-1 and TRBJ1-2, with unresolved D. Trimming shortened V by 3 bases and J by 4 bases, and 9 bases separated the two germline ends. The germline gives CDR1 DFQATT, CDR2 SNEGSKA (reference sequence). This CDR3 spans 12 amino acids. CDR3 residues: CSASDPIYGYTF. The CDR3 DNA sequence: TGCAGTGCTAGCGACCCCATCTATGGCTACACCTTC.

This clonotype was seen repeatedly, ten times or more. This chain uses TRBV7-2 with TRBJ2-3; D perhaps matches TRBD1 (6 bases). V lost 6 bases to trimming and J lost 5 bases, with 15 bases between them. The CDR3 contains 14 residues. Germline V CDR1 and CDR2: SGHTA, FQGNSA. This chain's CDR3 is CASRPPGAIDTQYF. The CDR3 bases are TGTGCCAGCAGGCCCCCAGGGGCGATAGATACGCAGTATTTT. The full variable domain, in which reference TRBV7-2 and TRBJ2-3 provide the parts outside the CDR3, is GAGVSQSPSNKVTEKGKDVELRCDPISGHTALYWYRQSLGQGLEFLIYFQGNSAPDKSGLPSDRFSAERTGGSVSTLTIQRTQQEDSAVYLCASRPPGAIDTQYFGPGTRLTVL.

CDR3 region: CASSLVGQWRETQYF. Written as DNA, the CDR3 is TGCGCCAGCAGCTTGGTAGGACAGTGGAGGGAGACCCAGTACTTC. J is TRBJ2-5 and V is TRBV5-1, with a possible D match to TRBD1 (6 bases). CDR3 length: 15 amino acids. V lost 0 bases, J lost 5 bases, and 14 bases lay in between. CDR1 and CDR2 from the germline V gene are SGHRS and YFSETQ.

This clonotype turned up a few times. V is TRBV4-3 and J is TRBJ2-3; D remains unclear. V lost 1 base, J lost 5 bases, and 10 bases lay in between. Germline CDR1 and CDR2: LGHNA and YSLEER. The CDR3 spans 14 residues. The CDR3 is CASSQVARKDTQYF. The DNA for the CDR3 is TGCGCCAGCAGCCAAGTGGCCAGGAAAGATACGCAGTATTTT.

This clonotype was seen a handful of times. The chain links TRBV20-1 to TRBJ1-5; 10 bases align to TRBD1. CDR1 is DFQATT and CDR2 is SNEGSKA in the germline V gene (reference sequence). The ends lost 0 bases at V and 5 bases at J; junction bases unmatched: 7. The CDR3 is 16 residues long. As DNA, the CDR3 is TGCAGTGCTAGAGATCCGCGACAGGGGGCTTATCAGCCCCAGCATTTT. Encoded protein: CSARDPRQGAYQPQHF.

The table lists this clonotype with a few counts. This chain links TRBV6-2 or TRBV6-3 with TRBJ2-1; TRBD2 agrees at 9 bases. CDR1 is MNHEY, CDR2 SVGEGT, per germline. V lost 6 bases and J lost 15; bases outside the gene matches: 12. The CDR3 is 13 residues long. CDR3 in DNA: TGTGCCAGCAGCCCCCGACGGGCGGGGGGGCGGTTCTTC. This codes for CASSPRRAGGRFF.

The rearrangement links TRBV11-2 to TRBJ2-1, with a tentative D call TRBD2 (6 bases). With 5 bases removed from V and 2 bases from J, the gap between germline ends came to 19 bases. This CDR3 is 17 amino acids long. Looked up from germline, CDR1 is SGHAT and CDR2 is FQNNGV. This chain's CDR3 is CASSKTGGWGTYNEQFF. The CDR3 DNA follows: TGTGCCAGCAGCAAAACCGGGGGATGGGGGACCTACAATGAGCAGTTCTTC.

Ten or more counts support this clonotype. CDR3 coding DNA: TGCAGTGCACTCAGGAACAGGGGGCGACCCGGGGAGCTGTTTTTT. Translated: CSALRNRGRPGELFF. The chain couples TRBV20-1 to TRBJ2-2, with TRBD1 identical over 9 bases. The CDR3 has 15 amino acids. Per germline, CDR1 DFQATT and CDR2 SNEGSKA (reference sequence). With 6 bases clipped from V and 6 bases from J, the junction kept 11 bases outside the gene matches.

CDR3 DNA sequence: TGTGCCAGCAGCACTACAGGGTCGGTACCTGAAGCTTTCTTT. It translates to CASSTTGSVPEAFF. The chain carries TRBV27 and TRBJ1-1; perhaps TRBD1 as D (6 bases). Germline loops: CDR1 MNHEY, CDR2 SMNVEV (reference sequence). The V and J ends lost 6 bases and 6 bases respectively, with 17 bases between them. The CDR3 runs to 14 residues.

This clonotype has only a few counts. This chain connects TRBV4-2 to TRBJ1-4; 7 bases map to TRBD1. V lost 1 base, J lost 8 bases, and 4 bases stayed unmatched. The CDR3 totals 14 residues. Per the germline V gene, CDR1 is LGHNA and CDR2 is YNFKEQ. The CDR3 protein is CASSQGQGREKLFF. CDR3 in DNA: TGTGCCAGCAGCCAAGGACAGGGTCGAGAAAAACTGTTTTTT.

This clonotype was counted ten times or more. The V and J genes are TRBV10-1 and TRBJ2-7, with D possibly being TRBD2 (6 bases). V was cut by 2 bases and J by 1 base, with 21 bases left in between. This CDR3 is 18 amino acids long. Germline CDR1 is WNHNN and CDR2 is SYGVQD (reference sequence). The CDR3 here is CASSETGDFPRGSYEQYF. DNA of the CDR3: TGCGCCAGCAGTGAGACGGGGGACTTTCCTAGGGGTTCCTACGAGCAGTACTTC.

This clonotype came up many times. The chain uses TRBV6-1 and TRBJ1-1; TRBD1 aligns across 12 bases. CDR3 length equals 17 residues. The germline V gene has CDR1 MNHNS and CDR2 SASEGT. The V gene end was trimmed by 0 bases and the J gene end by 2 bases; junction bases not matched to a gene: 4. The CDR3 loop is CASSEALGQGANTEAFF. CDR3 sequence (DNA): TGTGCCAGCAGTGAAGCGCTGGGACAGGGGGCCAACACTGAAGCTTTCTTT.